Listed below are T cell receptor beta chains from one sample, sequenced in a study of blood T cell repertoires in COVID-19. Sequencing used immunoSEQ multiplex PCR; TCRdb keeps in-frame clones, though not all of them. The sample holds approximately 81,000 clones, about four fifths seen once. The sample was peripheral blood. These receptors all come from a human donor in a cohort sampled during active COVID-19. Each CDR3 is given with its conserved first and last residue. The order of the fields is clone size, J gene, V gene, D gene, CDR3 protein, CDR3 DNA. D genes are given only for firm matches. The size entry is marked missing in some rows and otherwise reads once, few, many or a size class.

. TRBJ1-1 TRBV5-4 TRBD1 CASSPDRGRNEAFF TGTGCCAGCAGCCCGGACAGGGGGCGGAATGAAGCTTTCTTT
. TRBJ2-5 TRBV20-1 . CSFGETQYF TGCAGTTTCGGAGAGACCCAGTACTTC
. TRBJ2-2 TRBV7-3 . CASSSQSGVNTGELFF TGTGCCAGCAGCTCGCAATCCGGGGTCAACACCGGGGAGCTGTTTTTT
. TRBJ2-7 TRBV3-1/TRBV3-2 . CASSQNSYEQYF TGTGCCAGCAGCCAAAACAGCTACGAGCAGTACTTC
. TRBJ2-2 TRBV27 . CASRPSPGQFTGELFF TGTGCCAGCAGACCGAGCCCGGGACAATTCACCGGGGAGCTGTTTTTT
. TRBJ2-7 TRBV6-6 . CASSRQTQVSYEQYF TGTGCCAGCAGTCGACAAACACAGGTATCCTACGAGCAGTACTTC
. TRBJ2-1 TRBV4-3 TRBD1 CASSQDQGAYNEQFF TGCGCCAGCAGCCAAGATCAGGGGGCGTACAATGAGCAGTTCTTC
few TRBJ2-1 TRBV27 TRBD1 CASRLSGTGSIGQFF TGTGCCAGCAGGTTAAGCGGGACAGGGTCAATAGGGCAGTTCTTC
. TRBJ2-6 TRBV19 . CASSIQGSGANVLTF TGTGCCAGTAGTATTCAGGGCTCTGGGGCCAACGTCCTGACTTTC
once TRBJ2-7 TRBV10-3 . CAIQQGGTYEQYF TGTGCCATCCAACAGGGGGGGACCTACGAGCAGTACTTC
. TRBJ2-3 TRBV7-3 . CASSPPRADTQYF TGTGCCAGCAGCCCTCCGAGGGCAGATACGCAGTATTTT
. TRBJ2-5 TRBV18 . CASSITEQETQYF TGTGCCAGCTCAATCACAGAGCAAGAGACCCAGTACTTC
. TRBJ2-3 TRBV12-5 TRBD2 CASGFWGLAGADSTDTQYF TGTGCTAGTGGTTTCTGGGGACTAGCGGGGGCCGATTCCACAGATACGCAGTATTTT
. TRBJ2-5 TRBV20-1 TRBD2 CSASAGGQETQYF TGCAGTGCAAGTGCGGGGGGCCAAGAGACCCAGTACTTC
. TRBJ1-1 TRBV10-3 . CAISEEGWKTEAFF TGTGCCATCAGTGAAGAGGGCTGGAAGACTGAAGCTTTCTTT
. TRBJ2-2 TRBV27 . CASSFGGGSTGELFF TGTGCCAGCAGTTTTGGGGGCGGTAGCACCGGGGAGCTGTTTTTT
. TRBJ1-5 TRBV29-1 . CSVGQSYNQPQHF TGCAGCGTAGGACAGTCATACAATCAGCCCCAGCATTTT
. TRBJ2-1 TRBV1 . CTSSQDLTSGGLINEQFF TGCACCAGCAGCCAAGATTTAACTAGCGGGGGCTTGATAAATGAGCAGTTCTTC
once TRBJ1-1 TRBV21-1 . CASSKADRGRAEAFF TGTGCCAGCAGCAAAGCGGACAGGGGGCGTGCTGAAGCTTTCTTT
. TRBJ1-6 TRBV7-9 . CASSLAEGPLHF TGTGCCAGCAGCTTAGCGGAGGGGCCCCTCCACTTT
. TRBJ1-5 TRBV29-1 . CSVGAAGPQHF TGCAGCGTTGGCGCCGCAGGGCCCCAGCATTTT
. TRBJ1-2 TRBV3-1/TRBV3-2 TRBD1 CASSHLRGQGVYGYTF TGTGCCAGCAGCCATTTGAGGGGACAGGGGGTCTATGGCTACACCTTC